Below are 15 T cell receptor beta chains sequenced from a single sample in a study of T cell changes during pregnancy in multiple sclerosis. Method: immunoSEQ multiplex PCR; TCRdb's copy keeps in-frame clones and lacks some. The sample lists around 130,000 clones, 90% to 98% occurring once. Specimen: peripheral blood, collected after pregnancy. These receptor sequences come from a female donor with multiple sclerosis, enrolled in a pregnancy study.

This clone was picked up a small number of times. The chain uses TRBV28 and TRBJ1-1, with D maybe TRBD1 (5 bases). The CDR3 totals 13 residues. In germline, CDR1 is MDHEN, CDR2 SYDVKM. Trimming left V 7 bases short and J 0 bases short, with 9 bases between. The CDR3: CASTSTVNTEAFF. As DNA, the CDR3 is TGTGCCAGCACCTCGACAGTGAACACTGAAGCTTTCTTT. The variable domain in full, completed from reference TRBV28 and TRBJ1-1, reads DVKVTQSSRYLVKRTGEKVFLECVQDMDHENMFWYRQDPGLGLRLIYFSYDVKMKEKGDIPEGYSVSREKKERFSLILESASTNQTSMYLCASTSTVNTEAFFGQGTRLTVV.

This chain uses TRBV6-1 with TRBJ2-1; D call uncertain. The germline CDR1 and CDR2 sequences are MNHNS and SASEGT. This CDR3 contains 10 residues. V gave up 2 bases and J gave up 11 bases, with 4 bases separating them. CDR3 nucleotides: TGTGCCAGCAGTGAACCTAAGCAGTTCTTC. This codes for CASSEPKQFF.

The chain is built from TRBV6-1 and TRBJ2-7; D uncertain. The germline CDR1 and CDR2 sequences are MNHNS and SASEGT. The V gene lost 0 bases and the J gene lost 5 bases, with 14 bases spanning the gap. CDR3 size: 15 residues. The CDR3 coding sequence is TGTGCCAGCAGTGAAGCGTTTCTCTCTCTCGACGAGCAGTACTTC. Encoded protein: CASSEAFLSLDEQYF.

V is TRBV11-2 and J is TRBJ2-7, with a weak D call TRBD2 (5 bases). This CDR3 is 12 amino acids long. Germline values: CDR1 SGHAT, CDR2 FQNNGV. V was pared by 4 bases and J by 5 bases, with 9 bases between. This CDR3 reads CASSSRRNEQYF. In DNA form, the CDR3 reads TGTGCCAGCAGCTCCCGGAGGAACGAGCAGTACTTC.

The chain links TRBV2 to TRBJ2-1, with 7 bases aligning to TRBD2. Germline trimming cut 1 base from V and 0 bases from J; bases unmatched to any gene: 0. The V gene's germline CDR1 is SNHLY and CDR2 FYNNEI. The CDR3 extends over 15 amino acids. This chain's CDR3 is CASSEGGSSYNEQFF. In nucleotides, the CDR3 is TGTGCCAGCAGTGAAGGCGGGAGCTCCTACAATGAGCAGTTCTTC.

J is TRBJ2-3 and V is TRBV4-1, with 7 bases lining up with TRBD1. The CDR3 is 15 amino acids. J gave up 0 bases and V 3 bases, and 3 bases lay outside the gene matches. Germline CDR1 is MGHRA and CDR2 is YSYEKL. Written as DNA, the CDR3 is TGCGCCAGCAGCCAGCTGGGACAGAGCACAGATACGCAGTATTTT. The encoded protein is CASSQLGQSTDTQYF.

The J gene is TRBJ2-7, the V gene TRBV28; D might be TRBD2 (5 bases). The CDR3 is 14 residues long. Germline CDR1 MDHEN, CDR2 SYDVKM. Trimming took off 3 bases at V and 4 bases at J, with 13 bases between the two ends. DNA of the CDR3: TGTGCCAGCAGTTTCAGGTTTCCGGGGTACGAGCAGTACTTC. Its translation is CASSFRFPGYEQYF.

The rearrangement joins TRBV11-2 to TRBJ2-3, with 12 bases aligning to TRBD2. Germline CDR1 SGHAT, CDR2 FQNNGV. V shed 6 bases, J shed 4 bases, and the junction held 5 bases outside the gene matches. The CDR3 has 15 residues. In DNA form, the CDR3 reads TGTGCCAGCAGGAAACTAGCGGGAGGACCAGATACGCAGTATTTT. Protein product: CASRKLAGGPDTQYF.

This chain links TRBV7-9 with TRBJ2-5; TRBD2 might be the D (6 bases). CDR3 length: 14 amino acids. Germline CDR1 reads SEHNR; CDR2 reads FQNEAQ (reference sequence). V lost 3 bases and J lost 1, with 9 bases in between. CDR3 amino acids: CASSLGTGQETQYF. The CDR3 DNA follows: TGTGCCAGCAGCTTGGGGACTGGCCAAGAGACCCAGTACTTC.

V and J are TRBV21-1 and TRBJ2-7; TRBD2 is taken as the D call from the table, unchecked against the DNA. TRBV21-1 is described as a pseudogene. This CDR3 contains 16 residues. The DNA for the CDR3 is TGTGCCAGCAGCAAAGCCCATCGAAGCGGGAGTTACGAGCAGTACTTC. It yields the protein CASSKAHRSGSYEQYF.

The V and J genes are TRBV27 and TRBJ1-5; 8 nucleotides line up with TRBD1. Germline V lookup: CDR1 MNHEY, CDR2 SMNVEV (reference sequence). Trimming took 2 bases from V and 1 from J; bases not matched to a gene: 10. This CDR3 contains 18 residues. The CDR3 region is CASSLGQGGTGSNQPQHF. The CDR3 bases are TGTGCCAGCAGTTTAGGACAGGGAGGGACTGGGAGCAATCAGCCCCAGCATTTT.

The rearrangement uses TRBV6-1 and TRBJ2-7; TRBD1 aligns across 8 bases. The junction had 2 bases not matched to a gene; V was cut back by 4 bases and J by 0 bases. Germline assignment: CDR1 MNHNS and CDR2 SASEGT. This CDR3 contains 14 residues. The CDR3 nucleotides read TGTGCCAGCAGTGGACAGGGGTACTCCTACGAGCAGTACTTC. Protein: CASSGQGYSYEQYF.

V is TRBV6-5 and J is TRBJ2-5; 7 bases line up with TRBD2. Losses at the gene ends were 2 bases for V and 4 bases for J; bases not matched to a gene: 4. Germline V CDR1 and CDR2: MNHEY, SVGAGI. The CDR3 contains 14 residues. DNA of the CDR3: TGTGCCAGCAGTTACGGCGGGAGAGGAGAGACCCAGTACTTC. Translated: CASSYGGRGETQYF.

CDR3 sequence (DNA): TGTGCCAGTAGTACAACAGGGTCGGATCAGCCCCAGCATTTT. Protein: CASSTTGSDQPQHF. The rearrangement links TRBV19 to TRBJ1-5; the D gene is possibly TRBD1 (6 bases). Trimming removed 4 bases at V and 5 bases at J, with 12 bases between. This CDR3 contains 14 residues. Germline V lookup: CDR1 LNHDA, CDR2 SQIVND (reference sequence).

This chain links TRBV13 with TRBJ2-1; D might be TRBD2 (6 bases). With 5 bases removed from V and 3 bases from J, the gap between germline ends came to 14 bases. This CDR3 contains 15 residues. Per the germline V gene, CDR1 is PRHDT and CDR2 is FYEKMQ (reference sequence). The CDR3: CASSDRRRGYNEQFF. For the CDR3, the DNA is TGTGCCAGCAGCGACCGTAGGAGGGGCTACAATGAGCAGTTCTTC.